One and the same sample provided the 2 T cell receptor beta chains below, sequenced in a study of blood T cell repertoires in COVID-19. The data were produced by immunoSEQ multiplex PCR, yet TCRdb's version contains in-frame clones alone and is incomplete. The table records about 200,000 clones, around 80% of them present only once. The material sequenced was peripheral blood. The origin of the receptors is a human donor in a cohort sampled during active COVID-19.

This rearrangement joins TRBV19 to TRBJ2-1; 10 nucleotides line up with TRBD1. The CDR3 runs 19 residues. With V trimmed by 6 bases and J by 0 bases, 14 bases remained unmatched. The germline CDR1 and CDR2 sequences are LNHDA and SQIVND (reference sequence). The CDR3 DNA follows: TGTGCCAGTAGATCCTCCGGGACAGGGGCCCCCAGCTCCTACAATGAGCAGTTCTTC. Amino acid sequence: CASRSSGTGAPSSYNEQFF.

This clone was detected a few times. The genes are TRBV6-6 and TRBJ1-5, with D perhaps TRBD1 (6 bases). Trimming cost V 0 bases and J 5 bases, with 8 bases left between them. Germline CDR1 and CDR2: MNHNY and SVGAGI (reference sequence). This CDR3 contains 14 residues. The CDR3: CASSYSQGYQPQHF. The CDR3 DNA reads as TGTGCCAGCAGTTACTCGCAGGGGTATCAGCCCCAGCATTTT.